This is a list of T cell receptor beta chains from one sample in a study of blood T cell repertoires in COVID-19. Method: immunoSEQ multiplex PCR; TCRdb's copy keeps in-frame clones and lacks some. The repertoire holds around 480,000 clones, more than 70% seen once, with roughly an eighth in the top ten. The source material was peripheral blood. The receptors here all came from a woman aged 50 to 60 with COVID-19, enrolled during active disease. Both conserved end residues are part of each CDR3.

J: TRBJ2-5; V: TRBV27; CDR3: CASSARRGWETQYF
J: TRBJ1-1; V: TRBV4-1; CDR3: CASSLLAVGSTEAFF
J: TRBJ2-7; V: TRBV30; CDR3: CAWSVDEQYF
J: TRBJ2-2; V: TRBV19; CDR3: CASSNWNTGELFF
J: TRBJ1-5; V: TRBV6-2/TRBV6-3; CDR3: CASSYGWNQPQHF
J: TRBJ2-1; V: TRBV7-9; CDR3: CASSSLGAPRFF
J: TRBJ2-2; V: TRBV10-3; CDR3: CAISGRTSGGPNTGELFF
J: TRBJ1-1; V: TRBV4-2; CDR3: CASSQEGRNSNTEAFF
J: TRBJ1-2; V: TRBV2; CDR3: CASRPGGIEQSGYGYTF
J: TRBJ1-1; V: TRBV20-1; CDR3: CSAGEGTEAFF
J: TRBJ1-1; V: TRBV30; CDR3: CAWRTPDRESTEAFF
J: TRBJ1-2; V: TRBV4-1; CDR3: CASSMSPGTAYGYTF
J: TRBJ2-7; V: TRBV12-3/TRBV12-4; CDR3: CASSLLHEQYF
J: TRBJ1-1; V: TRBV6-5; CDR3: CASSYDWRNTEAFF
J: TRBJ2-2; V: TRBV30; CDR3: CAVDSGGAGGELFF
J: TRBJ2-7; V: TRBV6-2/TRBV6-3; CDR3: CASSPPTIYRGEQYF
J: TRBJ2-1; V: TRBV27; CDR3: CASSLSTGNIQFF
J: TRBJ2-5; V: TRBV20-1; CDR3: CSASALQGGRLGETQYF
J: TRBJ1-2; V: TRBV10-3; CDR3: CAISESDRGRGYTF
J: TRBJ1-2; V: TRBV5-1; CDR3: CASSRTGVDGYTF
J: TRBJ1-1; V: TRBV3-1/TRBV3-2; CDR3: CASSLQKEAFF
J: TRBJ2-2; V: TRBV19; CDR3: CASSIGQLNTGELFF
J: TRBJ1-2; V: TRBV5-4; CDR3: CASSFRDRGYSGYTF
J: TRBJ1-6; V: TRBV3-1/TRBV3-2; CDR3: CASSQAMGLSYNSPLHF
J: TRBJ1-6; V: TRBV3-1/TRBV3-2; CDR3: CASSQEWGRNSPLHF
J: TRBJ1-5; V: TRBV9; CDR3: CASSASTGSGQPQHF
J: TRBJ1-3; V: TRBV5-1; CDR3: CASSRESSGNTIYF
J: TRBJ2-7; V: TRBV5-1; CDR3: CASSSQGSYEQYF
J: TRBJ2-7; V: TRBV7-9; CDR3: CASSPRPYSYEQYF
J: TRBJ1-2; V: TRBV3-1/TRBV3-2; CDR3: CASSQDPGASGYTF
J: TRBJ2-1; V: TRBV29-1; CDR3: CSFERGTNEQFF
J: TRBJ2-3; V: TRBV7-9; CDR3: CASSPGVSTDTQYF
J: TRBJ2-3; V: TRBV5-4; CDR3: CASSPGLAGFTDTQYF
J: TRBJ1-1; V: TRBV6-5; CDR3: CASSYSIRGWTEAFF
J: TRBJ2-7; V: TRBV20-1; CDR3: CSASFQGAYEQYF
J: TRBJ1-3; V: TRBV30; CDR3: CAWSGVAGWVGNTIYF
J: TRBJ1-1; V: TRBV3-1/TRBV3-2; CDR3: CASSLDRGGVNTEAFF
J: TRBJ1-3; V: TRBV6-1; CDR3: CASSAWGQGASGNTIYF
J: TRBJ1-1; V: TRBV7-9; CDR3: CASRSAGRARTEAFF
J: TRBJ2-1; V: TRBV4-2; CDR3: CASSQGGAYNEQFF
J: TRBJ1-6; V: TRBV30; CDR3: CATRTGGALDSPLHF
J: TRBJ1-1; V: TRBV30; CDR3: CAWRDRGRTVAFF
J: TRBJ2-2; V: TRBV30; CDR3: CACRSGAPGELFF
J: TRBJ1-5; V: TRBV4-1; CDR3: CASSQDPRDSELLRYQPQHF
J: TRBJ1-2; V: TRBV7-9; CDR3: CASSSPTGLPWGYTF
J: TRBJ2-3; V: TRBV19; CDR3: CASTRGGANTFDTQYF
J: TRBJ1-1; V: TRBV6-5; CDR3: CASSLSRQAIEAFF
J: TRBJ1-4; V: TRBV7-9; CDR3: CASSFDTRDRDEKLFF
J: TRBJ2-5; V: TRBV24-1; CDR3: CATSDQYKETQYF
J: TRBJ1-1; V: TRBV6-5; CDR3: CASRGGQPGTEAFF
J: TRBJ2-7; V: TRBV30; CDR3: CAWELGVSYEQYF
J: TRBJ1-4; V: TRBV5-1; CDR3: CASSSEGLKEKLFF
J: TRBJ1-6; V: TRBV13; CDR3: CASSNRQGGRTLHF